This T cell receptor beta chain was captured in a study of T cells in Graves' hyperthyroidism and ophthalmopathy (dated by TCRdb to about 2019). Context from the whole study: Peripheral blood samples were taken at the time of initial diagnosis, prior to any treatment. The 100 or so discovery patients were divided at random into training and test sets in a 7:3 ratio. To identify TCR V-J signatures that set the groups apart, the researchers used a discovery cohort of more than 95 patients, made up of approximately 43 with Graves' ophthalmopathy and 55 to 65 with stable Graves' hyperthyroidism. Thyroid tissue and blood T-cell repertoires from roughly 6 Graves' hyperthyroidism patients were also compared in the study. According to the paper, TCR Vbeta CDR3 sequencing was carried out on 135 peripheral blood samples, which came from under 50 ophthalmopathy, about 75 hyperthyroidism and about 17 progressor patients. An independent validation cohort of fewer than 20 hyperthyroidism patients and more than 15 patients who later progressed to ophthalmopathy tested prospective prediction of ophthalmopathy. Following sampling, methimazole starting at 30 mg daily was given to hyperthyroidism patients, and high-dose intravenous methylprednisolone was given to ophthalmopathy patients.

Trimming leaves V shorter by 4 bases and J shorter by 6 bases, with the junction holding 12 bases beyond the gene matches. From the germline V gene, CDR1 is KGHDR and CDR2 is SFDVKD. CDR3 length: 17 amino acids, cysteine to phenylalanine. The retained sequence is limited to the CDR3, 51 bases, with the frame set at the first base. Hyperthyroidism patients were newly diagnosed, had a disease duration of under 2 months, and were aged 18 to 65 years. Patients with uncontrolled infections, other autoimmune diseases, pregnancy or lactation were excluded. Clinical symptoms, serum thyroxine and TRAb, thyroid ultrasound, and orbital computed tomography formed the basis for the diagnoses. Blood from progressor patients was drawn when they were first diagnosed with hyperthyroidism, before any ophthalmopathy symptoms appeared. PBMCs were separated from roughly 9.6 ml of fresh peripheral blood using Ficoll-Paque density gradient centrifugation. Progressor patients were initially diagnosed with Graves' hyperthyroidism and developed ophthalmopathy during follow-up. Total RNA was extracted using Trizol reagent, and RNA quality was assessed on an Agilent 2100 Bioanalyzer.

This clonotype was recorded at least ten times. The target of this receptor is not known. No much larger clonotype is one base removed from it; base qualities were not supplied. General findings and caveats noted by the study authors: A 13 V-J signature model separated ophthalmopathy from stable hyperthyroidism, with around 91% sensitivity and roughly 84% specificity in cross-validation and 80%/75% in testing. Blood samples also contained most of the expanded thyroid clonotypes (frequency above 0.001), which suggests that blood repertoires may reflect thyroid immune responses. Sample size was not statistically predetermined, and blinding of investigators to group allocation was not performed. During validation, the model predicted progression to ophthalmopathy a median of about 5.9 months ahead of onset, with more than 60% sensitivity and around 72% specificity.

The TCR beta CDR3 regions were amplified from RNA transcripts. The TCR CDR3 was subjected to a first round of RT-PCR using the HTBI primer set and the Qiagen OneStep RT-PCR kit. A second multiplex PCR round built the libraries, followed by size selection and purification. The libraries were sequenced on an Illumina HiSeq2000 using paired-end 100 bp reads. The source study handled its data this way. Raw data were processed with SOAPnuke, discarding reads with adapters, uncalled bases, mean Phred below 15, or no exact constant-primer or identifier match. COPE v1.2.5 was used to merge the high-quality paired reads, and each unique nucleotide sequence was defined as a clonotype. MiTCR v1.1 was used to align clonotypes to the IMGT TRBV, TRBD and TRBJ reference segments. The analysis included only V-J combinations with a frequency above 0.0001, which together covered roughly 99% of the repertoires. A TCS score was defined as the ratio of F50 (clonal expansion) to E x V (chaos), with BLOSUM62-based TCRdist applied between CDR3 peptides within each V-J. Welch's t-statistics and random forest reduced 500 to 650 V-J features to 10 to 15, which were used in a naive Bayes classifier (R e1071). TCRdb reanalyzed the raw reads on its own, using fastp at Q25 for trimming and MiXCR for clone calling, and kept in-frame beta chains. Rows merge per CDR3 protein into single entries with the most common DNA and genes. These V and J calls derive from TCRdb rather than the authors' analysis. The sample table lists hundreds of thousands of distinct CDR3 sequences, approximately 14% of them with a count of one. Clones ranked in the top ten supply roughly 5.7% of the sample.

This chain is built from TRBV24-1 and TRBJ2-2; 8 bases in the junction line up with TRBD2. The receptor was isolated from a woman in her twenties or thirties with Graves' hyperthyroidism that later progressed to Graves' ophthalmopathy. The sample was blood. CDR3 protein: CATSDTHSGILAGELFF. The nucleotide sequence reads TGTGCCACCAGTGACACTCATAGCGGGATTCTCGCCGGGGAGCTGTTTTTT.